This T cell receptor beta chain was recorded in a study of cytomegalovirus exposure and HLA in healthy donors. With regard to this clone: Its antigen is currently unknown.

This CDR3 has 15 amino acids. V was clipped by 5 bases and J by 7 bases; unmatched bases: 7. The germline CDR1 and CDR2 sequences are MNHEY and SVGAGI. Sequencing was performed with immunoSEQ multiplex PCR; in TCRdb, only in-frame clones are kept and a portion is missing. The sample includes roughly 120,000 clones, around 86% of them seen just once. Findings and limits, study-wide: Cytomegalovirus-associated TCR beta chains were listed, numbering 164. In vitro experiments confirmed that three CMV-associated chains were specific for CMV antigens.

The chain combines TRBV6-5 with TRBJ1-4; 10 bases align to TRBD1. This clonotype originated in a young man in good health and CMV-seronegative. Source material: PBMCs. CDR3 sequence reads: CASSKRDRGSEKLFF. The CDR3 DNA sequence: TGTGCCAGCAGTAAACGGGACAGGGGAAGTGAAAAACTGTTTTTT.